This T cell receptor (beta chain) was captured by sequencing in a study of CD8+CD57+ T cells in acquired aplastic anemia. Study-level background: Sorted CD4+ and CD8+ cells yielded DNA averaging roughly 3.3 ug.

This clonotype was counted many times. The antigen remains undetermined. CDR3 length: 14 amino acids. In germline, CDR1 is SGHTA, CDR2 FQGNSA. Trimming took off 0 bases at V and 2 bases at J, with 5 bases between the two ends. Patients sequenced had flow cytometry evidence of CD8+CD57+ cell expansion. Blood samples were obtained from patients who had received no prior therapy. Researchers used genomic DNA as the template to profile TCR beta VDJ and CDR3. TCRdb itself ran the reads through MiXCR, one entry per CDR3 protein. This table has 180,000 or so distinct CDR3 sequences, roughly half appearing once. Whole-study findings and limits: Researchers reported that CD8+ Simpson's diversity was not significantly different in patients versus controls. Patients and controls shared about 27 CD8+ CDR3 sequences.

The TCR comes from a human donor with aplastic anemia. Sequenced: sorted CD4+, CD8+, or CD8+CD57+ T cells (not recorded which) from PBMCs. The chain couples TRBV7-2 to TRBJ1-5, with a weak D call TRBD1 (5 bases). The CDR3 DNA follows: TGTGCCAGCAGCTTAGCCAGGGGCAATCAGCCCCAGCATTTT. Its translation is CASSLARGNQPQHF.